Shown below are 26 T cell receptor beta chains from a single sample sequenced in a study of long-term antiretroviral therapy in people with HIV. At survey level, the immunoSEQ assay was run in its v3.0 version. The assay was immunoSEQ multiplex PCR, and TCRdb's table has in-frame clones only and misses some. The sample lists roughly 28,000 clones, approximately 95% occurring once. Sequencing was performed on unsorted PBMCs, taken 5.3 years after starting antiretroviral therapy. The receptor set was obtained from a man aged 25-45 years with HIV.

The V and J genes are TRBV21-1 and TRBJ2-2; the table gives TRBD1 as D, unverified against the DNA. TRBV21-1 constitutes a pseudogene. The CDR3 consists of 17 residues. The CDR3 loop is CASPKGQDRSQTGELFF. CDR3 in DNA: TGTGCCAGCCCCAAAGGTCAGGACAGGAGCCAAACCGGGGAGCTGTTTTTT.

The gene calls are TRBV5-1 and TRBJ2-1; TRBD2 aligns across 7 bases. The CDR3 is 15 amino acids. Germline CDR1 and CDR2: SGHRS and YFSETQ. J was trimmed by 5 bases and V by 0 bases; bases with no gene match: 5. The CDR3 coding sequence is TGCGCCAGCAGCTTGGGCGCGGGAGACCACAATGAGCAGTTCTTC. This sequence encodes CASSLGAGDHNEQFF.

CDR3 in DNA: TGTGCCAGCAGTGGTAAGGACTATGGCTACACCTTC. This translates into CASSGKDYGYTF. The V call is TRBV25-1, the J call TRBJ1-2; no definite D call. The CDR3 runs to 12 residues. V was shortened by 4 bases and J by 3 bases, with 6 bases between the two germline ends. Germline V gene data show CDR1 as MGHDK and CDR2 as SYGVNS.

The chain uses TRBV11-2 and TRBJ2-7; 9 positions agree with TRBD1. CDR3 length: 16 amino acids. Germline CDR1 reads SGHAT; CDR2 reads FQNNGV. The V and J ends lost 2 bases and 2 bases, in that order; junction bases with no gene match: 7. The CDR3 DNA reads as TGTGCCAGCAGCTTATACCCGGGACAGGGCCCCTACGAGCAGTACTTC. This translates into CASSLYPGQGPYEQYF.

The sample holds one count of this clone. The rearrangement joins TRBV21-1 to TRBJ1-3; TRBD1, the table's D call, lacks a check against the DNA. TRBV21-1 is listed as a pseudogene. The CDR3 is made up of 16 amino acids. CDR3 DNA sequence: TGTGCCAGCAGCCTCTACAGGGGAAACCCCGGAAACACCATATATTTT. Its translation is CASSLYRGNPGNTIYF.

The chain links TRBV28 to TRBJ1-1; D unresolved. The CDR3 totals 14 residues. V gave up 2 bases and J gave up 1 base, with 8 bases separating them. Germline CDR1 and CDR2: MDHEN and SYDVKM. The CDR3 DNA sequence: TGTGCCAGCAGTTTACTTTCCGGGAACACTGAAGCTTTCTTT. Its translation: CASSLLSGNTEAFF.

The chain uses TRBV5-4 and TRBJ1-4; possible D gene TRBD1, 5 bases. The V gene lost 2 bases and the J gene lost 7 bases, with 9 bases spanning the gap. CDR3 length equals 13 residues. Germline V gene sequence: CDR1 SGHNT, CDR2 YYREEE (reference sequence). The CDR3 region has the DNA TGTGCCAGCAGCTTCAAGGGGTCTGAAAAACTGTTTTTT. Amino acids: CASSFKGSEKLFF.

CDR3 amino acids: CASSVDGGRYGYTF. In nucleotides, the CDR3 is TGCGCCAGCAGCGTGGATGGGGGCAGGTATGGCTACACCTTC. The chain recombines TRBV5-1 with TRBJ1-2; D might be TRBD1 (6 bases). The V end was cut by 4 bases, the J end by 5 bases, with 15 bases between. Germline lookup yields CDR1 SGHRS and CDR2 YFSETQ. The CDR3 totals 14 residues.

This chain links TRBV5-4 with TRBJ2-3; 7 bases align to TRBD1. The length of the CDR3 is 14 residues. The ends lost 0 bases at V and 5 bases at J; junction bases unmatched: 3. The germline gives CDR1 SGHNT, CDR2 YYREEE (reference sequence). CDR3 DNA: TGTGCCAGCAGCTTGGGACAGGGTTTAGATACGCAGTATTTT. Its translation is CASSLGQGLDTQYF.

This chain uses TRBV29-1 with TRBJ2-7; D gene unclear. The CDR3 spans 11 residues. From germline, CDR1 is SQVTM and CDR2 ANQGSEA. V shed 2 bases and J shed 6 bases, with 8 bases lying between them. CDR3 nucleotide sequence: TGCAGCGTTGAAAACCTGTCCGAGCAGTACTTC. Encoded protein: CSVENLSEQYF.

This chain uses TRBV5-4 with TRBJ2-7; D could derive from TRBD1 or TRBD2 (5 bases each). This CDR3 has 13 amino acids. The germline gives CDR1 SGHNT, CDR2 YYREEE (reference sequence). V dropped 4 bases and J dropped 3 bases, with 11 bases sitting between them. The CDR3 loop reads CASSTGTYYEQYF. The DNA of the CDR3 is TGTGCCAGCAGCACCGGGACCTACTACGAGCAGTACTTC.

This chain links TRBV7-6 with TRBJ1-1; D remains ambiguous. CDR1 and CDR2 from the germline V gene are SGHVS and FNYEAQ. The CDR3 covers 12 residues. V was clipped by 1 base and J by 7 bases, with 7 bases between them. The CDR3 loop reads CASSLERDEAFF. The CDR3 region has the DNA TGTGCCAGCAGCTTAGAGAGGGATGAAGCTTTCTTT.

CDR3 coding DNA: TGTGCCAGCAGCTTAATCACGACAGGAGGGAATGGCTACACCTTC. It codes for CASSLITTGGNGYTF. V and J are TRBV7-2 and TRBJ1-2, with D possibly being TRBD1 (6 bases). V was trimmed by 2 bases and J by 6 bases, leaving 16 bases between them. Germline assignment: CDR1 SGHTA and CDR2 FQGNSA. The CDR3 has 15 residues.

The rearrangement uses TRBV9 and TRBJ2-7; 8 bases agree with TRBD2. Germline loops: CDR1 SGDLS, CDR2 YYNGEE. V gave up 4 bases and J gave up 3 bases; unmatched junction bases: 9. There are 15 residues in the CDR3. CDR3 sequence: CASSPAGGGGYEQYF. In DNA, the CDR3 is TGTGCCAGCAGCCCGGCGGGGGGAGGGGGCTACGAGCAGTACTTC.

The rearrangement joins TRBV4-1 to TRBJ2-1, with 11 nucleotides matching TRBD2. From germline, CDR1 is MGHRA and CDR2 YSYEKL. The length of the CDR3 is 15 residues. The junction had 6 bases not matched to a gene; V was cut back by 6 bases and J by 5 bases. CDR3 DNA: TGCGCCAGCAGGGGTGGACTAGCGGGTAACAATGAGCAGTTCTTC. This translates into CASRGGLAGNNEQFF.

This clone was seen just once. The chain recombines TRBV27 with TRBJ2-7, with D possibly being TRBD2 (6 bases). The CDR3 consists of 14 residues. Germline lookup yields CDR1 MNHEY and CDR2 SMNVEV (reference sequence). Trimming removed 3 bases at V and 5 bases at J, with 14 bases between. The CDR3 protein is CASSFWGTGDEQYF. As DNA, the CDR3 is TGTGCCAGCAGTTTCTGGGGAACGGGGGACGAGCAGTACTTC.

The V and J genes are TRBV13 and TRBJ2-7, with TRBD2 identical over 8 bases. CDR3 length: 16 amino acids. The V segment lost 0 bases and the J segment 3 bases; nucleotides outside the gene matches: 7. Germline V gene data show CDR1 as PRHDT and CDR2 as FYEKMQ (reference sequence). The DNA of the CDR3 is TGTGCCAGCAGCTTAGGTACTCTGGGACTAGACTACGAGCAGTACTTC. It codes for CASSLGTLGLDYEQYF.

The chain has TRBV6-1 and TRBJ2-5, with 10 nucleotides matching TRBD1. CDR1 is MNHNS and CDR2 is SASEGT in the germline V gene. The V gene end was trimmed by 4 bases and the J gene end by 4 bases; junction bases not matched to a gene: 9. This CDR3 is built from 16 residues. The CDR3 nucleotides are TGTGCCAGCAGTGCTCCGGGACAGGGGACGGGAGAGACCCAGTACTTC. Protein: CASSAPGQGTGETQYF.

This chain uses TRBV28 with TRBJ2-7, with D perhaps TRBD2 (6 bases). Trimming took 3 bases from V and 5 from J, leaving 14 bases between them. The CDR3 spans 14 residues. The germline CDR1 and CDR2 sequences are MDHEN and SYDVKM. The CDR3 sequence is CASSLISGGHEQYF. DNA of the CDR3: TGTGCCAGCAGTTTGATCTCCGGAGGGCACGAGCAGTACTTC.

CDR3 region: CASSIGAGRAGQPQHF. As DNA, the CDR3 is TGTGCCAGTAGTATTGGGGCAGGGAGAGCAGGGCAGCCCCAGCATTTT. This chain joins TRBV19 and TRBJ1-5, with D tentatively TRBD1 (5 bases). CDR1 is LNHDA and CDR2 is SQIVND in the germline V gene (reference sequence). This CDR3 is built from 16 residues. Trimming shortened V by 3 bases and J by 7 bases, and 19 bases separated the two germline ends.

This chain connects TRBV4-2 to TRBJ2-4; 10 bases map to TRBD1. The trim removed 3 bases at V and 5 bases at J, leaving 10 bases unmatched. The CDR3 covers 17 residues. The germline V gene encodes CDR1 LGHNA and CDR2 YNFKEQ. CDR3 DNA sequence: TGTGCCAGCAGCCAGGGAGGGGGACAGGGGTGGGAAAACATTCAGTACTTC. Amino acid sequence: CASSQGGGQGWENIQYF.

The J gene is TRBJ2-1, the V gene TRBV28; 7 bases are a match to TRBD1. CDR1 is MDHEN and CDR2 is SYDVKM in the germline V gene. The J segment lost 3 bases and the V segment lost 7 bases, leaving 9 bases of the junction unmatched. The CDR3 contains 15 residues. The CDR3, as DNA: TGTGCCAGCATTCCCTCGGGACAGAACTACAATGAGCAGTTCTTC. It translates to CASIPSGQNYNEQFF.

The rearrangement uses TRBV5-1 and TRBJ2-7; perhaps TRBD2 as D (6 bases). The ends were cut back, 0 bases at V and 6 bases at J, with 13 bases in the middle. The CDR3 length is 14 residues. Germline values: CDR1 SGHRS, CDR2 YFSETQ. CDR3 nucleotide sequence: TGCGCCAGCAGCTTGGGGGGAGGTCCTAGCGAGCAGTACTTC. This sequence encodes CASSLGGGPSEQYF.

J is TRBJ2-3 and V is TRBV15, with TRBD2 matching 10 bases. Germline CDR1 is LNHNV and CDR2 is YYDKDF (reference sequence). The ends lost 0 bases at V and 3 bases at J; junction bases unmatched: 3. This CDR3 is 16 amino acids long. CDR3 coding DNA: TGTGCCACCAGCAGAGAAGCGGGGGGGCGGACAGATACGCAGTATTTT. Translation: CATSREAGGRTDTQYF.

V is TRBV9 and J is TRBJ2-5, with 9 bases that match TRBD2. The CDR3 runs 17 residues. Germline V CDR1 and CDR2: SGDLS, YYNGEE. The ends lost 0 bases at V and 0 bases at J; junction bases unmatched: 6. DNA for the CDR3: TGTGCCAGCAGCGTAGGGGCGGGGGGGTTCAACCAAGAGACCCAGTACTTC. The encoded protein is CASSVGAGGFNQETQYF.

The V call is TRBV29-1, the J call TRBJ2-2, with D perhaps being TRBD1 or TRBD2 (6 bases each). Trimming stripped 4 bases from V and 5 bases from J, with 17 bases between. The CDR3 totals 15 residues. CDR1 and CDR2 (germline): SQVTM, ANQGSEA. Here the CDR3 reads CSVVWGASETGELFF. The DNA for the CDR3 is TGCAGCGTTGTGTGGGGGGCCTCGGAGACCGGGGAGCTGTTTTTT.